This TCR beta chain stems from a study of T cells in Graves' hyperthyroidism and ophthalmopathy. Overall study results and limits: Ophthalmopathy could be told apart from stable hyperthyroidism with a 13 V-J model. Ophthalmopathy, as predicted by the model, came a median about six months after the prediction.

This clonotype has at least ten counts. Its antigen is as yet unknown. RNA transcripts yielded amplified TCR beta CDR3 regions. The study used the HTBI primer set for a first-round RT-PCR of the TCR CDR3. TCRdb re-called the multiplex PCR reads with MiXCR, one entry per CDR3 protein. The sample carries under 350,000 distinct CDR3 sequences, roughly 20% recorded once. Germline CDR1 SNHLY, CDR2 FYNNEI. The CDR3 runs 13 residues. J gave up 2 bases and V 7 bases, and 4 bases lay outside the gene matches. The specimen was blood. The chain couples TRBV2 to TRBJ1-1; TRBD1 matches at 7 bases. The receptor's source is a woman aged 45-65 years with Graves' hyperthyroidism. CDR3 DNA: TGTGCCAGCAAAGGACAGGTCAACACTGAAGCTTTCTTT. Translation gives CASKGQVNTEAFF.